Each of the 17 T cell receptor beta chains below was sequenced from the same sample in a study of blood T cell repertoires in COVID-19. Here immunoSEQ multiplex PCR was the method, and the copy in TCRdb shows in-frame clones only, minus some. This table has over 30,000 clones, less than 95% appearing once. Sample: peripheral blood. The receptors originated from a man aged 65 to 85 with active or convalescent COVID-19.

The chain carries TRBV5-1 and TRBJ2-4; weak D call: TRBD2 (5 bases). V lost 2 bases to trimming and J lost 5 bases, with 11 bases between them. Per germline, CDR1 SGHRS and CDR2 YFSETQ. The CDR3 totals 14 residues. The CDR3, as DNA: TGCGCCAGCAGCTTTGCGGGTGACCAAAACATTCAGTACTTC. It encodes CASSFAGDQNIQYF.

The J gene is TRBJ2-3, the V gene TRBV10-1; 7 nucleotides align to TRBD2. Germline values: CDR1 WNHNN, CDR2 SYGVQD (reference sequence). The CDR3 has 13 residues. After removal of 3 bases from V and 8 bases from J, the junction contained 5 bases not matched to a gene. The CDR3 region is CASSDGGRGTQYF. The CDR3 nucleotides are TGCGCCAGCAGTGACGGCGGGAGAGGTACGCAGTATTTT.

The V call is TRBV9, the J call TRBJ2-3, with TRBD2 matching over 10 bases. The CDR3 covers 18 residues. Germline loops: CDR1 SGDLS, CDR2 YYNGEE. With 2 bases clipped from V and 0 bases from J, the junction kept 9 bases outside the gene matches. DNA of the CDR3: TGTGCCAGCAGCGTTAGCGGGAGGCCCCCTGGTAGCACAGATACGCAGTATTTT. Translated: CASSVSGRPPGSTDTQYF.

This clone occurred a few times. The chain employs TRBV18 and TRBJ1-2; possibly TRBD1 for D (5 bases). Germline CDR1 and CDR2: KGHSH and LQKENI. The CDR3 totals 14 residues. Trimming shortened V by 1 base and J by 8 bases, and 14 bases separated the two germline ends. The CDR3 coding sequence is TGTGCCAGCTCACCACGGGCCAGTTCAGGGGGCTACACCTTC. Its translation: CASSPRASSGGYTF.

This clone came up a few times. The V and J genes are TRBV21-1 and TRBJ2-1; the table names TRBD2, a call not compared with the DNA. TRBV21-1 is flagged as a pseudogene. The CDR3 consists of 12 residues. The CDR3 here is CASSKVGYEQFF. CDR3 DNA: TGTGCCAGCAGCAAGGTCGGGTATGAGCAGTTCTTC.

The chain has TRBV7-2 and TRBJ1-2; TRBD1 matches 11 bases. Germline values: CDR1 SGHTA, CDR2 FQGNSA. V gave up 5 bases and J gave up 8 bases; unmatched junction bases: 7. The length of the CDR3 is 14 residues. Here the CDR3 DNA reads TGTGCCAGCAGCCAGGACAGGGGGCTGAGCGGCTACACCTTC. As protein: CASSQDRGLSGYTF.

The chain combines TRBV5-4 with TRBJ1-2; D is unclear. Germline CDR1 and CDR2: SGHNT and YYREEE (reference sequence). Trimming took off 1 base at V and 2 bases at J, with 6 bases between the two ends. The CDR3 spans 13 residues. The CDR3 loop reads CASSLSLNYGYTF. The CDR3 nucleotides read TGTGCCAGCAGCTTGTCTCTCAACTATGGCTACACCTTC.

V is TRBV28 and J is TRBJ2-7; TRBD2 matches at 12 bases. Germline CDR1 reads MDHEN; CDR2 reads SYDVKM. This CDR3 spans 16 amino acids. J was trimmed by 6 bases and V by 5 bases; bases with no gene match: 11. The CDR3 DNA follows: TGTGCCAGCAGTCCCGCCCTAGCGGGAGGGCCGCGCGAGCAGTACTTC. Protein sequence: CASSPALAGGPREQYF. Filled out from reference TRBV28 and TRBJ2-7, the complete variable domain reads DVKVTQSSRYLVKRTGEKVFLECVQDMDHENMFWYRQDPGLGLRLIYFSYDVKMKEKGDIPEGYSVSREKKERFSLILESASTNQTSMYLCASSPALAGGPREQYFGPGTRLTVT.

The chain employs TRBV7-2 and TRBJ1-6; D is unclear. Germline V gene lookup returns CDR1 SGHTA and CDR2 FQGNSA. Between the trimmed V and J ends, which lost 1 base and 8 bases, there was a span of 6 bases. CDR3 length equals 13 residues. The CDR3 sequence is CASSLVRDSPLHF. CDR3 in DNA: TGTGCCAGCAGCTTAGTTCGGGATTCACCCCTCCACTTT. Full variable domain (rest looked up from reference TRBV7-2 and TRBJ1-6): GAGVSQSPSNKVTEKGKDVELRCDPISGHTALYWYRQSLGQGLEFLIYFQGNSAPDKSGLPSDRFSAERTGGSVSTLTIQRTQQEDSAVYLCASSLVRDSPLHFGNGTRLTVT.

The chain links TRBV6-6 to TRBJ1-3; perhaps TRBD1 as D (6 bases). The germline V gene has CDR1 MNHNY and CDR2 SVGAGI (reference sequence). The CDR3 loop spans 17 amino acids. V was pared by 5 bases and J by 0 bases, with 17 bases between. The CDR3 DNA is TGTGCCAGCAGTCGCGGGACACTCGTAGACTCTGGAAACACCATATATTTT. Its translation is CASSRGTLVDSGNTIYF.

The chain has TRBV6-5 and TRBJ1-4, with D unresolved. The CDR3 is 14 amino acids. Germline assignment: CDR1 MNHEY and CDR2 SVGAGI. V lost 4 bases to trimming and J lost 2 bases, with 8 bases between them. As DNA, the CDR3 is TGTGCCAGCAGTTCGATGAGGACTAATGAAAAACTGTTTTTT. Amino acids: CASSSMRTNEKLFF.

The chain recombines TRBV15 with TRBJ2-7; D possibly corresponds to TRBD1 (5 bases). CDR1 LNHNV and CDR2 YYDKDF come from the germline V gene (reference sequence). The germline V and J ends were trimmed by 8 bases and 0 bases, with 14 bases remaining between them. The CDR3 length is 14 residues. CDR3: CATAQGGSSYEQYF. CDR3 nucleotide sequence: TGTGCCACCGCCCAGGGTGGAAGCTCCTACGAGCAGTACTTC.

The chain uses TRBV7-2 and TRBJ1-5; no definite D call. This CDR3 region has 14 residues. The V end was cut by 7 bases, the J end by 4 bases, with 14 bases between. CDR1 is SGHTA and CDR2 is FQGNSA in the germline V gene. CDR3 sequence: CASTTGTGNQPQHF. CDR3 in DNA: TGTGCCAGCACTACCGGAACGGGTAATCAGCCCCAGCATTTT.

The rearrangement uses TRBV5-1 and TRBJ1-1; D uncertain. The CDR3 extends over 13 amino acids. The germline V gene has CDR1 SGHRS and CDR2 YFSETQ. V dropped 1 base and J dropped 4 bases, with 8 bases sitting between them. The CDR3 nucleotides are TGCGCCAGCAGCTTGAATCTACGCACTGAAGCTTTCTTT. This translates into CASSLNLRTEAFF.

The CDR3 loop reads CASSLTGGNSPLHF. DNA for the CDR3: TGTGCCAGTAGTCTTACAGGGGGCAATTCACCCCTCCACTTT. The J gene is TRBJ1-6, the V gene TRBV19, with 9 bases aligning to TRBD1. This CDR3 is built from 14 residues. V gave up 5 bases and J gave up 7 bases; unmatched junction bases: 3. In germline, CDR1 is LNHDA, CDR2 SQIVND (reference sequence).

The chain recombines TRBV6-4 with TRBJ1-6, with a possible D match to TRBD1 (5 bases). Trimming cost V 3 bases and J 5 bases, with 17 bases left between them. The CDR3 length is 17 residues. From germline, CDR1 is MRHNA and CDR2 SNTAGT. The CDR3 DNA reads as TGTGCCAGCAGTGAAAAGAGCTCGGGACTCAATAATTCACCCCTCCACTTT. Amino acid sequence: CASSEKSSGLNNSPLHF.

The chain links TRBV7-9 to TRBJ2-7, with a possible D match to TRBD1 (6 bases). The CDR3 has 15 amino acids. Trimming left V 6 bases short and J 3 bases short, with 18 bases between. Germline CDR1 reads SEHNR; CDR2 reads FQNEAQ (reference sequence). CDR3 amino acids: CASRPFPGQLYEQYF. CDR3 DNA: TGTGCCAGCAGGCCCTTCCCGGGACAACTCTACGAGCAGTACTTC.